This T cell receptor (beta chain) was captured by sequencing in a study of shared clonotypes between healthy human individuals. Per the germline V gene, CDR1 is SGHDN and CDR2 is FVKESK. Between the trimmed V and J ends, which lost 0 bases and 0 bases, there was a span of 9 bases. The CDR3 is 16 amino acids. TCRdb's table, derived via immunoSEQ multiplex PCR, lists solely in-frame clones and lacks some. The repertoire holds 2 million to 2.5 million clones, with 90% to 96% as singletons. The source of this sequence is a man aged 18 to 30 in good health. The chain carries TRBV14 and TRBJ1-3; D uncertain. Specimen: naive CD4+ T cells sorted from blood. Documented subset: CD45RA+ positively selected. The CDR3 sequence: CASSQDLGYSGNTIYF. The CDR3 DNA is TGTGCCAGCAGCCAAGATTTGGGTTACTCTGGAAACACCATATATTTT.